This T cell receptor beta chain stems from a study of shared clonotypes between healthy human individuals. Notes on this clone: This sample also contains other DNA sequences that code for the same CDR3.

The CDR3 extends over 12 amino acids. CDR1 is MDHEN and CDR2 is SYDVKM in the germline V gene. The V end was cut by 1 base, the J end by 8 bases, with 8 bases between. Profiled with immunoSEQ multiplex PCR; TCRdb holds only in-frame clones, not every one. The data hold more than 550,000 clones, with over 55% observed a single time. Sequenced: memory CD4+ T cells sorted from blood. Indicated subset: CD45RA-negative fraction. The TCR was taken from a woman aged 30 to 39 in good health. This chain connects TRBV28 to TRBJ1-2; TRBD1 might be the D (5 bases). This chain's CDR3 is CASSLSGVGYTF. CDR3 nucleotide sequence: TGTGCCAGCAGTTTATCGGGGGTCGGCTACACCTTC.